The sequence of this T cell receptor beta chain was determined in a study of lymphopenia after photon versus proton radiotherapy. Study-level results: Proton therapy kept repertoires fairly stable, unlike photons, which gained effector/memory cells. Post-nadir diversity loss with photons came from oligoclonal expansion, particularly CD8+ Temra cells.

This clone was detected only once. What it binds is not known. The assay was immunoSEQ multiplex PCR, and TCRdb's table has in-frame clones only and misses some. The sample lists some 64,000 clones; about nine tenths were seen once. Sample: peripheral blood, taken from a patient treated with proton-based radiotherapy. The clonotype comes from a man older than 75 with esophageal cancer.

CDR3: CASSPLAGADEQYF. DNA of the CDR3: TGTGCCAGCTCACCACTAGCGGGTGCTGACGAGCAGTACTTC. The rearrangement uses TRBV18 and TRBJ2-7; 7 bases line up with TRBD2. V trimming: 1 base; J trimming: 5 bases; junction bases outside the gene matches: 5. CDR3 length equals 14 residues. Germline V gene lookup returns CDR1 KGHSH and CDR2 LQKENI.